The rows below give T cell receptor beta chains drawn from one sample of a study of T cells in Graves' hyperthyroidism and ophthalmopathy. Each CDR3 protein is one row after TCRdb ran MiXCR on the multiplex PCR reads. The data show under 70,000 distinct CDR3 sequences, about 53% seen once. Sequenced sample: blood. These receptors all stem from a woman aged 60-75 years with Graves' ophthalmopathy. CDR3s include the opening cysteine and the closing phenylalanine or tryptophan. D genes are given only for firm matches. Size tells how often a clone was seen (once, few, many) or the class of an expanded clone, and some rows leave it out.

v_call,clone_size,d_call,j_call,cdr3_nt,cdr3_aa
TRBV6-1,NA,NA,TRBJ2-3,TGTGCCAGCAGTGAGTTAATAGTATCCGACTTGACAGATACGCAGTATTTT,CASSELIVSDLTDTQYF
TRBV7-9,NA,NA,TRBJ1-1,TGTGCCAGCAGCTTTGGGGGGCGAGACACTGAAGCTTTCTTT,CASSFGGRDTEAFF
TRBV3-1,many,TRBD2,TRBJ2-5,TGTGCCAGCAGCCAACCGGGGACTAGGAAAGAGACCCAGTACTTC,CASSQPGTRKETQYF
TRBV6-5,many,NA,TRBJ1-1,TGTGCCAGCAGTTATCATTTACAGGGTTTCACTGAAGCTTTCTTT,CASSYHLQGFTEAFF
TRBV5-4,many,NA,TRBJ1-6,TGTGTCAGCAGCCGAGGGGTCAATAATTCACCCCTCCACTTT,CVSSRGVNNSPLHF
TRBV27,many,NA,TRBJ2-3,TGTGCCAGCAGTTTATCGTGGGGAGATACGCAGTATTTT,CASSLSWGDTQYF
TRBV11-2,many,NA,TRBJ2-5,TGTGCCAGCAGCTTTTCAGGGTTGGCATATCTCCAAGAGACCCAGTACTTC,CASSFSGLAYLQETQYF
TRBV2,medium-sized,NA,TRBJ1-2,TGTGCCAGCCGGGGAGGTGGCTACACCTTC,CASRGGGYTF
TRBV2,many,TRBD2,TRBJ2-1,TGTGCCAGCAGTGTGGGGGGGAGTGAGGGTTGGGGTGAGCAGTTCTTC,CASSVGGSEGWGEQFF
TRBV2,few,TRBD1,TRBJ2-7,TGTGCTAGCAGGGACAGTTCCTACGAGCAGTACTTC,CASRDSSYEQYF
TRBV7-8,NA,NA,TRBJ1-1,TGTGCCAGCAGCTCTCGGGTTGGGAAGCAAGCTGAAGCTTTCTTT,CASSSRVGKQAEAFF
TRBV5-1,NA,TRBD2,TRBJ2-3,TGCGCCAGCTGTCCCGGAACTAGCGGGGAGCATATCACAGATACGCAGTATTTT,CASCPGTSGEHITDTQYF
TRBV15,medium-sized,NA,TRBJ1-4,TGTGCCACCAGCAGACGGTCCAGGGCGGGTTGGGATGAAAAACTGTTTTTT,CATSRRSRAGWDEKLFF
TRBV5-6,many,TRBD2,TRBJ2-3,TGTGCCAGCAGCTCGGGACTAGCGGCTAGCACAGATACGCAGTATTTT,CASSSGLAASTDTQYF
TRBV27,few,NA,TRBJ1-2,TGTGCCAGCAGTATAGAAACCCCGGAGGCAGGGGTTGGTGGCTACACCTTC,CASSIETPEAGVGGYTF
TRBV12-3/TRBV12-4,NA,TRBD1,TRBJ1-2,TGTGCCAGCAGCCCCGGGACAGAGGGGGTTGATGGCTACACCTTC,CASSPGTEGVDGYTF
TRBV5-5,NA,TRBD1,TRBJ1-4,TGTGCCAGCACCTTACAGGGGGGGGAAAAACTGTTTTTT,CASTLQGGEKLFF
TRBV11-1,many,NA,TRBJ2-7,TGTGCCAGCAGCTGGGGGATTATCAGCGACGAGCAGTACTTC,CASSWGIISDEQYF
TRBV6-2/TRBV6-3,many,NA,TRBJ2-2,TGTGCCAGCAGTGACACCCCCCCCGAGAACACCGGGGAGCTGTTTTTT,CASSDTPPENTGELFF
TRBV29-1,few,NA,TRBJ1-5,TGCAGCGTTCATAAGCCCGTTTGGAGGGGTCAGCCCCAGCATTTT,CSVHKPVWRGQPQHF
TRBV29-1,once,TRBD1,TRBJ1-5,TGCAGCGTTGCGGACAGGGTCAATCAGCCCCAGCATTTT,CSVADRVNQPQHF
TRBV5-1,NA,NA,TRBJ2-2,TGCGCCAGCAGCTTGGACGGCAACTCTGGGGCCGGGGAGCTGTTTTTT,CASSLDGNSGAGELFF
TRBV20-1,medium-sized,NA,TRBJ2-7,TGCAGTGCCAGCCCACAGCCAACTACCTACGAGCAGTACTTC,CSASPQPTTYEQYF
TRBV14,NA,TRBD1,TRBJ1-2,TGTGCCAGCAGCACGGGACAGGTCACCTATGGCTACACCTTC,CASSTGQVTYGYTF
TRBV15,many,TRBD2,TRBJ2-7,TGTGCCACCAGCAGAACCCCGTGGGGAGGGCCCTACGAGCAGTACTTC,CATSRTPWGGPYEQYF
TRBV20-1,NA,TRBD1,TRBJ1-2,TGCAGCGCCATAAGGCGGACAGGGATTAACTATGGCTACACCTTC,CSAIRRTGINYGYTF
TRBV7-2,many,TRBD2,TRBJ2-1,TGTGCCAGCAGCCGGACTAGCGGACTACACAATGAGCAGTTCTTC,CASSRTSGLHNEQFF
TRBV30,many,NA,TRBJ1-1,TGTGCCTGGTCCCGACAGCAAATGAACACTGAAGCTTTCTTT,CAWSRQQMNTEAFF
TRBV10-3,NA,NA,TRBJ2-7,TGTGCCATCAGTGAAATGGGCTACGAGCAGTACTTC,CAISEMGYEQYF
TRBV7-6,NA,TRBD2,TRBJ2-5,TGTGCCAGCAGCTTAGGAGGACTAGCGGGATCAGAGACCCAGTACTTC,CASSLGGLAGSETQYF
TRBV20-1,NA,TRBD2,TRBJ2-1,TGCAGTGCTAGAGATATACTAGCGGGGGGATACAATGAGCAGTTCTTC,CSARDILAGGYNEQFF
TRBV29-1,medium-sized,NA,TRBJ2-7,TGCAGCGTTGTGCCAGGGGAAGCCTACGAGCAGTACTTC,CSVVPGEAYEQYF
TRBV20-1,NA,TRBD2,TRBJ2-3,TGCAGTGCACTCACTAGCGGGGGGCACACAGATACGCAGTATTTT,CSALTSGGHTDTQYF
TRBV5-5,NA,TRBD1,TRBJ1-2,TGTGCCAGCAGCCCCGGGACAGGGATCTATGGCTACACCTTC,CASSPGTGIYGYTF
TRBV7-3,few,NA,TRBJ2-1,TGTGCCAGCAGCCCGCATCGGGGCGGAGAGATCTACAATGAGCAGTTCTTC,CASSPHRGGEIYNEQFF
TRBV3-1,many,NA,TRBJ1-4,TGTGCCAGCAGCCAAGAGAAGGAGAATGAAAAACTGTTTTTT,CASSQEKENEKLFF
TRBV6-2/TRBV6-3,many,NA,TRBJ2-2,TGTGCCAGCAGTAACTTAGACTTCACCGGGGAGCTGTTTTTT,CASSNLDFTGELFF
TRBV10-2,NA,NA,TRBJ1-6,TGCGCCAGCAGTGAGACCTCAGATCAGGTTTCGCTTTCACCCCTCCACTTT,CASSETSDQVSLSPLHF
TRBV7-2,NA,NA,TRBJ2-1,TGTGCCAGCAGCTCCCGGACATCCACCTACAATGAGCAGTTCTTC,CASSSRTSTYNEQFF
TRBV18,few,TRBD1,TRBJ2-1,TGTGCCAGCTCACCACCTAACAGGGGGCGCGACAATGAGCAGTTCTTC,CASSPPNRGRDNEQFF
TRBV7-2,many,NA,TRBJ2-2,TGTGCCAGCAGGAGACCGTTGGGAGTGGAGCTGTTTTTT,CASRRPLGVELFF
TRBV15,NA,NA,TRBJ1-1,TGTGCCACCAGCAGAGATATTACTGAAGCTTTCTTT,CATSRDITEAFF
TRBV12-3/TRBV12-4,many,NA,TRBJ1-1,TGTGCCAGCAGTTTAACCCGAACTTTGGCTGAAGCTTTCTTT,CASSLTRTLAEAFF
TRBV20-1,NA,TRBD2,TRBJ2-5,TGCAGTGCTAGAGTCGCGGGAGTAGCCGAGACCCAGTACTTC,CSARVAGVAETQYF
TRBV19,few,NA,TRBJ1-5,TGTGCCAGTAGTATAGAGGGGATTAGGAATCAGCCCCAGCATTTT,CASSIEGIRNQPQHF
TRBV14,NA,NA,TRBJ2-6,NA,CASSQDPQTGWAGELFFGANVLTF
TRBV12-3/TRBV12-4,many,TRBD1,TRBJ1-6,TGTGCCAGCAGTTTAGGGACAGGTAGCTCCTATAATTCACCCCTCCACTTT,CASSLGTGSSYNSPLHF
TRBV29-1,many,NA,TRBJ2-4,TGCAGCGTTCGGGGTCTTTTGGGCAAAAACATTCAGTACTTC,CSVRGLLGKNIQYF
TRBV12-3/TRBV12-4,many,TRBD1,TRBJ2-6,TGTGCCAGCAGTTCTGACAGGGATTTCGGGGCCAACGTCCTGACTTTC,CASSSDRDFGANVLTF
TRBV19,NA,TRBD1,TRBJ2-1,TGTGCCAGTAGTATAGATGGGACAGAGAAAAATGAGCAGTTCTTC,CASSIDGTEKNEQFF